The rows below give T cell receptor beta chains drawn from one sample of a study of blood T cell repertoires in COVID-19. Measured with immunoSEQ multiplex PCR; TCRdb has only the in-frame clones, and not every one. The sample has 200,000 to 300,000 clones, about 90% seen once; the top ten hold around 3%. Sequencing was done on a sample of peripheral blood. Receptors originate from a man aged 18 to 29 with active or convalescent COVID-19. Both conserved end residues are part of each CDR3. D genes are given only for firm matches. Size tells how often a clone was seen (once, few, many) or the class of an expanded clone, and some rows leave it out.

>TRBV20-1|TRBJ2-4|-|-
CSVPSRIQYF
TGCAGTGTCCCCTCGCGCATTCAGTACTTC
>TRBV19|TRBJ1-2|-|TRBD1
CASKKTGKFDYGYTF
TGTGCCAGTAAGAAGACAGGGAAATTTGACTATGGCTACACCTTC
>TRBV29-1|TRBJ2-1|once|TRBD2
CSVQGGRARDEQFF
TGCAGCGTTCAAGGCGGGAGGGCCAGAGATGAGCAGTTCTTC
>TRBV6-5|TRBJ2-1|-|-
CASKSLRGAAEQFF
TGTGCCAGCAAGTCCCTCCGGGGTGCGGCTGAGCAGTTCTTC
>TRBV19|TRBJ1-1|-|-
CASSPGWGGTEAFF
TGTGCCAGTAGTCCAGGGTGGGGGGGCACTGAAGCTTTCTTT
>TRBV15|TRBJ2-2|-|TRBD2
CATSRGGSGSSRGELFF
TGTGCCACCAGCAGAGGGGGTAGCGGGAGTTCTAGGGGGGAGCTGTTTTTT
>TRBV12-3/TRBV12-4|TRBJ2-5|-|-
CASRPGRQETQYF
TGTGCCAGCAGGCCGGGTCGCCAAGAGACCCAGTACTTC
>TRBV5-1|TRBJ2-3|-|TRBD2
CASSLATSDGTQYF
TGCGCCAGCAGCTTGGCGACTAGCGACGGTACGCAGTATTTT
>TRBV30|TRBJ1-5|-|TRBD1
CAWSSGQAAQGQHF
TGTGCCTGGAGTTCCGGACAGGCCGCCCAGGGCCAGCATTTT
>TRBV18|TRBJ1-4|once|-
CASSPPNSGGFREKLFF
TGTGCCAGCTCACCACCGAATAGCGGGGGATTCCGAGAAAAACTGTTTTTT
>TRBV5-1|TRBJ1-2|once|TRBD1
CASSFTPLTGVGYTF
TGCGCCAGCAGCTTCACTCCCTTGACAGGGGTGGGCTACACCTTC
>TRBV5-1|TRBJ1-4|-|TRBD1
CASSNRDSSEKLFF
TGCGCCAGCAGCAACCGGGACAGTTCTGAAAAACTGTTTTTT
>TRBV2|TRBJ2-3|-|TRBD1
CATAGTGGEGTQYF
TGTGCCACCGCCGGGACAGGGGGCGAGGGGACGCAGTATTTT
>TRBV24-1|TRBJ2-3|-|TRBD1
CATSDRPGTEFSTDTQYF
TGTGCCACCAGTGATCGACCCGGGACAGAGTTTAGCACAGATACGCAGTATTTT
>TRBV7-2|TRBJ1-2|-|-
CASSFSSNYGYTF
TGTGCCAGCAGCTTTAGCAGTAACTATGGCTACACCTTC
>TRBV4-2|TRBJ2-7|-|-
CASSQDLPRTYEQYF
TGTGCCAGCAGCCAAGATCTCCCCAGGACCTACGAGCAGTACTTC
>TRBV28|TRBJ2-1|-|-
CASSRQSLYNEQFF
TGTGCCAGCAGTCGACAGAGTTTATACAATGAGCAGTTCTTC
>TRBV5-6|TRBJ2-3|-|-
CASSLGATSTDTQYF
TGTGCCAGCAGCTTGGGAGCCACGAGCACAGATACGCAGTATTTT
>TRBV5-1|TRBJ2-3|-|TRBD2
CASSLVTSGTSTDTQYF
TGCGCCAGCAGCTTGGTGACTAGCGGGACTAGCACAGATACGCAGTATTTT
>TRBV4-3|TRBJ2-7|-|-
CASSQGTGLQRGAIYEQYF
TGCGCCAGCAGCCAGGGGACAGGCTTGCAGCGGGGGGCGATTTACGAGCAGTACTTC
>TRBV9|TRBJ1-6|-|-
CASSASTGTRNSPFHF
TGTGCCAGCAGCGCAAGCACCGGGACAAGGAATTCACCCTTCCACTTT
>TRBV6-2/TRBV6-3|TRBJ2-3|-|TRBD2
CASSYGTSGRTDTQYF
TGTGCCAGCAGTTACGGTACTAGCGGGCGCACAGATACGCAGTATTTT
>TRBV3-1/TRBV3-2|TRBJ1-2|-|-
CASSQVGQNYGYTF
TGTGCCAGCAGCCAAGTAGGACAGAACTATGGCTACACCTTC
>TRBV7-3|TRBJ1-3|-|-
CASSLQGAGNTIYF
TGTGCCAGCAGCCTCCAGGGTGCTGGAAACACCATATATTTT
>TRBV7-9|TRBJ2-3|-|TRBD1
CASIRDRPTDTQYF
TGTGCCAGCATCCGGGACAGGCCCACAGATACGCAGTATTTT
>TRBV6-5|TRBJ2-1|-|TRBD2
CASTWGRGAGDEQFF
TGTGCCAGCACTTGGGGGCGGGGGGCTGGCGATGAGCAGTTCTTC
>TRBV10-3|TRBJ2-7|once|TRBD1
CAISRQGDEQYF
TGTGCCATCAGTCGACAGGGTGACGAGCAGTACTTC
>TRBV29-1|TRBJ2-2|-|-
CSVVMTGNTGELFF
TGCAGCGTTGTAATGACAGGGAACACCGGGGAGCTGTTTTTT
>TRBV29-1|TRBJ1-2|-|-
CSVPGGGSLSNYGYTF
TGCAGCGTCCCGGGGGGAGGGTCCCTGTCCAACTATGGCTACACCTTC
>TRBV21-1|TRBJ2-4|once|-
CASSKSGGARCSRNIQYF
TGTGCCAGCAGCAAATCGGGGGGGGCGCGGTGTTCGCGAAACATTCAGTACTTC